This TCR beta chain was profiled in a study of T cells after yellow fever vaccination. V was clipped by 10 bases and J by 4 bases; unmatched bases: 9. The CDR3 consists of 13 residues. Germline values: CDR1 MNHNY, CDR2 SVGAGI (reference sequence). General study points: Booster samples showed a return of most primary-vaccination clones (around 96% CD4, around 88% CD8).

Universal primer sites and UMIs were introduced during 5'RACE template-switching synthesis of TCR cDNA. TCRdb re-analysed the 5' RACE reads in MiXCR, keeping a single row per CDR3 protein. The table has 200,000 to 300,000 distinct CDR3 sequences, approximately 3.6% seen once. This clonotype was picked up many times. Its specificity is not known. The receptor was isolated from a man aged 18 to 30 who received the YFV17D yellow fever vaccine. The chain uses TRBV6-6 and TRBJ1-1, with TRBD1 matching over 7 bases. The sample consisted of PBMCs, taken 15 days after the yellow fever booster vaccination. The CDR3 loop is CATKGAGGTEAFF. For the CDR3, the DNA is TGTGCCACGAAGGGGGCGGGGGGCACTGAAGCTTTCTTT.